This T cell receptor beta chain derives from a study of regulatory T cells in long-lasting Graves disease. General study results and limits: Persistent-disease Graves' patients showed less TCR diversity than new cases.

Trimming took off 5 bases at V and 0 bases at J, with 10 bases between the two ends. CDR1 is DFQATT and CDR2 is SNEGSKA in the germline V gene (reference sequence). The CDR3 is 13 residues long. Construction of TCR beta libraries relied on iRepertoire HTBI primers and on Arm-PCR targeting CDR3 regions. Per the study methods: Samples jointly harbored 62 TRBV and 14 to 15 TRBJ segments. Using its own MiXCR run on the multiplex PCR reads, TCRdb lists one record per CDR3 protein. The V and J calls shown here were made by TCRdb, not taken from the authors' results. The table shows around 320,000 distinct CDR3 sequences, with 16% occurring only once. Time point: newly diagnosed GD, antithyroid drugs for less than 3 months. The TCR library was made from RNA that had been extracted from PBMCs in TRIzol. Patients came from an endocrinology department in Xi'an, China. This clonotype was seen only a few times. Its antigen is still unknown.

A further study also used this sample, focusing on T cells in Graves' hyperthyroidism and ophthalmopathy.

The chain is built from TRBV20-1 and TRBJ1-2; tentatively, D is TRBD1 (6 bases). Sample: peripheral blood mononuclear cells (PBMCs), taken at new diagnosis, from a patient treated with antithyroid drugs. The origin of this receptor is a man aged 35-49 years with Graves disease. The CDR3 is CSAGGTSNYGYTF. The CDR3 bases are TGCAGTGCTGGTGGGACATCTAACTATGGCTACACCTTC.